The present T cell receptor (beta chain) was sequenced within a study of T cell responses to AZD1222 COVID-19 vaccine. Trimming pared 9 bases from V and 0 bases from J, leaving 15 bases between. The V gene's germline CDR1 is MNHEY and CDR2 SVGAGI. The CDR3 length is 15 residues. Using immunoSEQ multiplex PCR, the repertoire was profiled, and TCRdb retains in-frame clones only, with some absent. The data contain 70,000 or so clones, around nine tenths of them singletons. V gene TRBV6-5 combines with J gene TRBJ1-3; D is unclear. The starting material was peripheral blood, obtained on day 0 of AZD1222 vaccination. The sequence was collected from an adult in good health. The chain's CDR3 is CASSKDGSSGNTIYF. The CDR3 DNA reads as TGTGCCAGTAGTAAGGACGGTAGCTCTGGAAACACCATATATTTT.